This T cell receptor (beta chain) was captured in a study of long-term antiretroviral therapy in people with HIV. Overall study findings and caveats: HIV repertoires spanned narrower CDR3 length ranges than controls. Information pertaining to ART adherence, viral resistance or therapeutic modifications was not obtained.

As regards this clone: Its antigen is undetermined.

Germline CDR1 reads SGHTA; CDR2 reads FQGNSA. V lost 0 bases, J lost 2 bases, and 8 bases lay in between. The CDR3 loop spans 16 amino acids. Sequencing used immunoSEQ v3.0 at survey level. Sequencing was performed with immunoSEQ multiplex PCR; in TCRdb, only in-frame clones are kept and a portion is missing. The table lists about 39,000 clones, approximately 87% of them singletons. The rearrangement joins TRBV7-2 to TRBJ1-6; D remains unclear. This sample comprised unsorted PBMCs, obtained 1.2 years after starting antiretroviral therapy. The source of this sequence is a woman aged 45-60 years with HIV. In DNA form, the CDR3 reads TGTGCCAGCAGCTTAGCGGCAGGAACCTATAATTCACCCCTCCACTTT. Its translation: CASSLAAGTYNSPLHF. Based on the CDR3 plus reference TRBV7-2 and TRBJ1-6, the full variable domain is GAGVSQSPSNKVTEKGKDVELRCDPISGHTALYWYRQSLGQGLEFLIYFQGNSAPDKSGLPSDRFSAERTGGSVSTLTIQRTQQEDSAVYLCASSLAAGTYNSPLHFGNGTRLTVT.